This T cell receptor (beta chain) was recovered during a study of control samples from healthy donors and cancer patients. Clones were read by immunoSEQ multiplex PCR, and TCRdb kept only the in-frame ones, dropping some. The sample has about 160,000 clones, roughly nine tenths seen once. The CDR3 spans 13 residues. V was clipped by 0 bases and J by 8 bases, with 10 bases between them. CDR1 is SGHNT, CDR2 YYREEE, per germline (reference sequence). Specimen: blood. The clonotype originates from a woman aged 25 to 39 in good health. The chain has TRBV5-4 and TRBJ2-3, with TRBD1 as a possible D gene (6 bases). CDR3 bases: TGTGCCAGCAGCTTGGGACAGGAAGGTACGCAGTATTTT. Its translation is CASSLGQEGTQYF.